What follows are 27 T cell receptor beta chains derived from one specimen sequenced in a study of T cell repertoires in cytomegalovirus infection. From the reads, TCRdb called clonotypes with MiXCR, one entry per CDR3 protein. The data contain about 900,000 distinct CDR3 sequences, roughly 30% of them singletons. Their target antigens are unknown. The input for sequencing was cultured CD8+ T cells from PBMCs, taken from culture after CMV antigen stimulation. These receptors were taken from a human donor in good health (CMV status not recorded). Some clones in this sample may be carry-over from other donors' samples.

The chain is built from TRBV4-3 and TRBJ2-7; possible D gene TRBD2, 7 bases. Germline CDR1 is LGHNA and CDR2 is YSLEER. V was trimmed by 2 bases and J by 9 bases, leaving 14 bases between them. The CDR3 has 13 amino acids. Here the CDR3 reads CASSQRPGGGQYV. The CDR3 bases are TGCGCCAGCAGCCAAAGGCCGGGGGGCGGGCAGTACGTC.

This clonotype was observed a handful of times. The rearrangement joins TRBV6-1 to TRBJ2-1; D tentatively reads TRBD1 or TRBD2 (7 bases each). The germline gives CDR1 MNHNS, CDR2 SASEGT. Trimming removed 8 bases at V and 8 bases at J, with 19 bases between. The CDR3 totals 14 residues. The chain's CDR3 is CASSRGGWVDEQFF. The CDR3 DNA sequence: TGTGCCAGCTCCAGGGGGGGGTGGGTCGATGAGCAGTTCTTC.

The chain employs TRBV6-1 and TRBJ1-5, with D perhaps TRBD1 (5 bases). The CDR3 is 17 residues long. Germline V gives CDR1 MNHNS, CDR2 SASEGT. V lost 7 bases, J lost 4 bases, and 23 bases lay in between. For the CDR3, the DNA is TGTGCCAGCACCAACCGGGGCCCAGGGTACGGGAATCAGCCCCAGCATTTT. It translates to CASTNRGPGYGNQPQHF.

This clonotype was picked up many times. V usage is TRBV6-1 and J usage is TRBJ1-1; D is possibly TRBD1 (5 bases). The CDR3 covers 14 residues. Trimming shortened V by 6 bases and J by 1 base, and 12 bases separated the two germline ends. From germline, CDR1 is MNHNS and CDR2 SASEGT. The CDR3 loop is CASRQSRENTEAFF. The CDR3 coding sequence is TGTGCCAGCAGGCAAAGCAGGGAGAACACTGAAGCTTTCTTT.

In regard to this clonotype: The junction departs from germline at one end; a sequencing error may be responsible. The rearrangement links TRBV6-5 to TRBJ1-4; perhaps TRBD1 as D (5 bases). There are 14 residues in the CDR3. Germline CDR1 reads MNHEY; CDR2 reads SVGAGI. CDR3 sequence (DNA): TGTGCCAGCAGTTACTCGGCAGGGCCTGAAAAACTGCTTTTT. Translated: CASSYSAGPEKLLF.

On this clonotype: Being one base from a much bigger clone, this may be a read error. The chain combines TRBV7-8 with TRBJ2-5; 7 bases are shared with TRBD1. This CDR3 is 15 amino acids long. The germline gives CDR1 SGHVS, CDR2 FQNEAQ. The CDR3 loop reads CANSPTPGQQETQYF. The CDR3 DNA sequence: TGTGCCAACAGCCCCACTCCGGGACAGCAAGAGACCCAGTACTTC.

This rearrangement joins TRBV4-1 to TRBJ2-1, with D perhaps assigned TRBD1 or TRBD2 (5 bases each). The V gene lost 2 bases and the J gene lost 6 bases, with 11 bases spanning the gap. The CDR3 has 14 residues. CDR1 and CDR2 (germline): MGHRA, YSYEKL. The CDR3 sequence: CASSQHEGSNEQFF. CDR3 coding DNA: TGCGCCAGCAGCCAACACGAGGGGAGCAATGAGCAGTTCTTC.

This chain joins TRBV7-4 and TRBJ2-3; the D gene is possibly TRBD2 (5 bases). CDR1 SGHVT and CDR2 SQSDAQ come from the germline V gene. Trimming left V 5 bases short and J 7 bases short, with 13 bases between. This CDR3 is built from 13 residues. The CDR3 DNA follows: TGTGCCAGCAGCCTGGACTTGGGGTATACGCAGTATTTT. Its protein is CASSLDLGYTQYF. Based on the CDR3 plus reference TRBV7-4 and TRBJ2-3, the full variable domain is GAGVSQSPRYKVAKRGRDVALRCDSISGHVTLYWYRQTLGQGSEVLTYSQSDAQRDKSGRPSGRFSAERPERSVSTLKIQRTEQGDSAVYLCASSLDLGYTQYFGPGTRLTVL.

The gene calls are TRBV7-6 and TRBJ1-1; TRBD1 might be the D (6 bases). The ends were cut back, 5 bases at V and 4 bases at J, with 14 bases in the middle. The CDR3 is made up of 14 amino acids. Looked up from germline, CDR1 is SGHVS and CDR2 is FNYEAQ. The CDR3 is CASSGGGWGTEAFF. DNA for the CDR3: TGTGCCAGCAGCGGGGGGGGCTGGGGCACTGAAGCTTTCTTT.

This chain joins TRBV6-2 or TRBV6-3 and TRBJ2-7; TRBD1 might be the D (6 bases). V gave up 2 bases and J gave up 0 bases, with 8 bases separating them. The CDR3 is 14 amino acids. In germline, CDR1 is MNHEY, CDR2 SVGEGT. The CDR3 spells CASSYTDSSYEQYV. The CDR3 nucleotides read TGTGCCAGCAGTTACACGGACAGCTCCTACGAGCAGTACGTC.

A few counts support this clonotype. The chain combines TRBV10-2 with TRBJ2-1; no definite D call. V was shortened by 6 bases and J by 9 bases, with 9 bases between the two germline ends. Germline V gives CDR1 WSHSY, CDR2 SAAADI. The CDR3 is 11 residues long. The CDR3 region has the DNA TGCGCCAGCAGAGAGGAAACTGAGCAGTTCTTC. This gives the protein CASREETEQFF.

This clonotype has more than one count but fewer than ten. This rearrangement joins TRBV7-2 to TRBJ2-3, with D tentatively TRBD1 (5 bases). Trimming took off 6 bases at V and 6 bases at J, with 10 bases between the two ends. This CDR3 is 12 amino acids long. The germline gives CDR1 SGHTA, CDR2 FQGNSA. In DNA, the CDR3 is TGTGCCAGCAGATCAAACAGGGATACGCAGTATTTT. Protein sequence: CASRSNRDTQYF. The entire variable domain, with the rest obtained from reference TRBV7-2 and TRBJ2-3, is as follows: GAGVSQSPSNKVTEKGKDVELRCDPISGHTALYWYRQSLGQGLEFLIYFQGNSAPDKSGLPSDRFSAERTGGSVSTLTIQRTQQEDSAVYLCASRSNRDTQYFGPGTRLTVL.

This clonotype was recorded a few times. V usage is TRBV7-9 and J usage is TRBJ2-7; D gene ambiguous. Germline V gene sequence: CDR1 SEHNR, CDR2 FQNEAQ (reference sequence). CDR3 size: 12 residues. The ends were cut back, 4 bases at V and 4 bases at J, with 8 bases in the middle. CDR3: CASSSRAYEQYF. CDR3 sequence (DNA): TGTGCCAGCAGCTCCCGCGCATACGAGCAGTACTTC.

This clonotype was observed a handful of times. The V call is TRBV20-1, the J call TRBJ1-5, with TRBD1 as a possible D gene (5 bases). The germline CDR1 and CDR2 sequences are DFQATT and SNEGSKA (reference sequence). The CDR3 runs 15 residues. Trimming shortened V by 1 base and J by 1 base, and 11 bases separated the two germline ends. In nucleotides, the CDR3 is TGCAGTGCTAGAGCTGGGGACCAAAGCAATCAGCCCCAGCATTTT. This sequence encodes CSARAGDQSNQPQHF.

As for this clonotype: An end of the junction differs from the germline gene, which may be a read error. This chain connects TRBV28 to TRBJ2-3; 11 bases agree with TRBD2. The CDR3 has 16 residues. Germline V gene sequence: CDR1 MDHEN, CDR2 SYDVKM. The CDR3 loop reads CASSFVSGGATETQYF. In DNA form, the CDR3 reads TGTGCCAGCAGTTTCGTTAGCGGGGGGGCGACAGAAACGCAGTATTTT.

The chain employs TRBV24-1 and TRBJ2-2; D gene ambiguous. V lost 4 bases, J lost 6 bases, and 20 bases lay in between. The CDR3 is 17 residues long. Germline assignment: CDR1 KGHDR and CDR2 SFDVKD. This CDR3 is CATSEGGFHPLAGELFF. The CDR3 DNA is TGTGCCACCAGTGAAGGTGGTTTTCATCCTTTGGCCGGGGAGCTGTTTTTT.

The rearrangement links TRBV6-1 to TRBJ2-2; 11 positions agree with TRBD1. Trimming removed 8 bases from V and 4 bases from J; junction bases left unmatched: 3. CDR1 and CDR2 (germline): MNHNS, SASEGT. The CDR3 spans 14 residues. As DNA, the CDR3 is TGTGCCAGCCGGGACAGGGGGATCACCGGGGAGCTGTTTTTT. This translates into CASRDRGITGELFF.

The chain couples TRBV19 to TRBJ1-1; weak D call: TRBD1 (6 bases). The germline CDR1 and CDR2 sequences are LNHDA and SQIVND (reference sequence). The CDR3 runs to 15 residues. Trimming pared 7 bases from V and 1 base from J, leaving 16 bases between. CDR3 coding DNA: TGTGCCAGTACCTTAACCAACAGGGCGAACACTGAAGCTTTCTTT. Translation: CASTLTNRANTEAFF.

This clonotype has a handful of counts. DNA for the CDR3: TGCAGCGTTGAAGATCGTAACTATGGCTACACCTTC. Protein product: CSVEDRNYGYTF. The V call is TRBV29-1, the J call TRBJ1-2; D is ambiguous. The length of the CDR3 is 12 residues. V lost 0 bases and J lost 1, with 3 bases in between. Germline V gives CDR1 SQVTM, CDR2 ANQGSEA.

This clonotype was picked up many times. The rearrangement links TRBV7-9 to TRBJ2-2; a weak D match, TRBD2 (6 bases). Germline V gene lookup returns CDR1 SEHNR and CDR2 FQNEAQ (reference sequence). Trimming shortened V by 4 bases and J by 2 bases, and 14 bases separated the two germline ends. This CDR3 has 16 residues. CDR3 sequence: CASSSEGIFNTGELFF. The CDR3 DNA sequence: TGTGCCAGCAGCTCGGAGGGGATTTTTAACACCGGGGAGCTGTTTTTT.

Turning to this clonotype: Sequence at one end of the junction differs from germline and may be a read error. DNA for the CDR3: TGTGCCAACAGCTCCCCCAGCGGGACACAGTATTTT. Translating it yields CANSSPSGTQYF. The gene calls are TRBV7-6 and TRBJ2-3; tentative D call: TRBD2 (7 bases). The germline gives CDR1 SGHVS, CDR2 FNYEAQ. The CDR3 contains 12 residues.

The chain links TRBV9 to TRBJ1-2; D remains unclear. V was clipped by 0 bases and J by 2 bases, with 5 bases between them. This CDR3 contains 13 residues. CDR1 SGDLS and CDR2 YYNGEE come from the germline V gene. The chain's CDR3 is CASSVEGNYGYTF. CDR3 coding DNA: TGTGCCAGCAGCGTAGAAGGGAACTATGGCTACACCTTC.

The chain uses TRBV19 and TRBJ1-1; TRBD1 might be the D (6 bases). Trimming pared 6 bases from V and 4 bases from J, leaving 9 bases between. This CDR3 region has 12 residues. The germline V gene has CDR1 LNHDA and CDR2 SQIVND (reference sequence). CDR3 region: CASRPGATEAFF. The CDR3 DNA sequence: TGTGCCAGTAGACCGGGGGCCACTGAAGCTTTCTTT.

A note on this clonotype: A read error may explain this, as a much larger clone is one base away. The chain uses TRBV24-1 and TRBJ2-5; D is possibly TRBD1 or TRBD2 (6 bases each). The CDR3 consists of 16 residues. The germline V gene encodes CDR1 KGHDR and CDR2 SFDVKD. The CDR3 reads CASSGTPGANQETQYF. The CDR3 bases are TGTGCCTCCAGTGGAACCCCGGGGGCTAACCAAGAGACCCAGTACTTC.

This clonotype occurred many times. The rearrangement links TRBV6-1 to TRBJ2-7, with D possibly called TRBD1 or TRBD2 (5 bases each). CDR3 length: 15 residues. Trimming removed 3 bases from V and 5 bases from J, with 17 bases in between. The germline V gene encodes CDR1 MNHNS and CDR2 SASEGT. CDR3 region: CASSEAFNRGHEQYV. In nucleotides, the CDR3 is TGTGCCAGCAGTGAGGCATTTAATCGGGGACACGAGCAGTACGTC.

This clonotype has ten or more counts. The chain has TRBV7-2 and TRBJ2-5; the D gene is possibly TRBD2 (5 bases). The CDR3 sequence is 15 residues long. The germline V gene has CDR1 SGHTA and CDR2 FQGNSA. Trimming stripped 3 bases from V and 5 bases from J, with 16 bases between. The DNA for the CDR3 is TGTGCCAGCAGCTTGTACCCGACTATGCTGGAGACCCAGTACTTC. Its protein is CASSLYPTMLETQYF. Filled out from reference TRBV7-2 and TRBJ2-5, the complete variable domain reads GAGVSQSPSNKVTEKGKDVELRCDPISGHTALYWYRQSLGQGLEFLIYFQGNSAPDKSGLPSDRFSAERTGGSVSTLTIQRTQQEDSAVYLCASSLYPTMLETQYFGPGTRLLVL.

The V and J genes are TRBV25-1 and TRBJ2-3; 11 bases agree with TRBD2. This CDR3 is built from 17 residues. Trimming took 3 bases from V and 1 from J; bases not matched to a gene: 6. CDR1 is MGHDK, CDR2 SYGVNS, per germline. The CDR3 here is CASSDLSGGAGTDTQYF. The CDR3 bases are TGTGCCAGCAGTGACCTTAGCGGGGGGGCGGGCACAGATACGCAGTATTTT.